This note documents a single T cell receptor beta chain sequence. The source of the sample is a study of cytomegalovirus exposure and HLA in healthy donors. Researchers ran the PCR with 60 Vbeta and 13 Jbeta primers. TCRdb's copy holds only in-frame clones and misses some; the assay was immunoSEQ multiplex PCR. Of 170,000 or so clones listed, roughly 78% were seen once; the top ten hold 1%. V shed 5 bases and J shed 6 bases, with 13 bases lying between them. From germline, CDR1 is SGHTA and CDR2 FQGNSA. The CDR3 spans 14 residues. The source material was PBMCs. This chain connects TRBV7-2 to TRBJ2-2, with a possible D match to TRBD2 (6 bases). The sequence derives from a woman in her 50s in good health and CMV-seropositive. DNA of the CDR3: TGTGCCAGCAGCCCGGGGGAAGGGCCCGGGGAGCTGTTTTTT. This gives the protein CASSPGEGPGELFF.